This TCR beta chain emerged from a study of OX40 agonist ivuxolimab in advanced cancers. Background on the study: A diagnosis of hepatocellular carcinoma, melanoma, renal cell or head and neck cancer was present in dose-escalation patients.

Using immunoSEQ multiplex PCR, the repertoire was profiled, and TCRdb retains in-frame clones only, with some absent. The table records tens of thousands of clones, 91% of them present only once. Study conclusions and caveats: In the 0.1 to 3.0 mg/kg range, CD4+ and CD8+ blood T cells had expanded clonally by week 6.

Germline values: CDR1 SGHVS, CDR2 FQNEAQ. The J segment lost 7 bases and the V segment lost 7 bases, leaving 9 bases of the junction unmatched. The CDR3 spans 15 residues. In the case of this clone: Antigen: not known.

V and J are TRBV7-8 and TRBJ2-1, with TRBD2 matching over 11 bases. Sequencing was performed on CD4+ or CD8+ T cells sorted from blood, taken in a trial of the OX40 agonist ivuxolimab. The sequence was obtained from an adult with an advanced solid tumor such as melanoma, head and neck, liver or kidney cancer. CDR3 amino acids: CASTERRTSGNEQFF. Here the CDR3 DNA reads TGTGCCAGCACCGAGAGAAGGACTAGCGGGAATGAGCAGTTCTTC.